Listed here are 24 T cell receptor beta chains from one sample, sequenced in a study of cytomegalovirus exposure and HLA in healthy donors. PCR used 60 Vbeta primers and 13 Jbeta primers. TCRdb's table, derived via immunoSEQ multiplex PCR, lists solely in-frame clones and lacks some. The table has about 76,000 clones, about four fifths seen once. Input material: PBMCs. Source of these receptors: a woman in her 40s in good health and CMV-seropositive.

This chain joins TRBV29-1 and TRBJ1-1; no definite D call. V lost 4 bases and J lost 1, with 13 bases in between. Germline V CDR1 and CDR2: SQVTM, ANQGSEA. The CDR3 runs to 14 residues. This chain's CDR3 is CSVAKRVQNTEAFF. CDR3 DNA sequence: TGCAGCGTTGCGAAACGCGTTCAGAACACTGAAGCTTTCTTT.

The chain carries TRBV30 and TRBJ2-1, with no clear D. CDR3 length equals 12 residues. Deletions cut 0 bases from V and 10 bases from J, with 10 bases between. Germline V CDR1 and CDR2: GTSNPN, SVGIG (reference sequence). CDR3 region: CAWSVRSREQFF. CDR3 in DNA: TGTGCCTGGAGTGTACGGTCCAGGGAGCAGTTCTTC.

The chain combines TRBV10-1 with TRBJ2-3, with D maybe TRBD2 (7 bases). The CDR3 length is 16 residues. Germline V gene sequence: CDR1 WNHNN, CDR2 SYGVQD (reference sequence). Trimming left V 4 bases short and J 1 base short, with 15 bases between. DNA of the CDR3: TGCGCCAGCAGTGTGGAGGGGGGGCTCTGCACAGATACGCAGTATTTT. As protein: CASSVEGGLCTDTQYF.

A word on this clone: One end of the junction varies from germline; a read error may be responsible. The V and J genes are TRBV7-9 and TRBJ1-6; unclear D gene. CDR1 and CDR2 from the germline V gene are SEHNR and FQNEAQ (reference sequence). This CDR3 comprises 12 residues. The CDR3 bases are TGTTCCAGCACCCTCCCGAATTCACCCCTCCACTTT. It is translated as CSSTLPNSPLHF.

CDR3 nucleotides: TGTGCCAGCAGCTTTGGCCCACCGGGGGAGCAGTACTTC. Translating gives CASSFGPPGEQYF. V is TRBV5-4 and J is TRBJ2-7, with D perhaps matching TRBD2 (5 bases). This CDR3 comprises 13 residues. The germline gives CDR1 SGHNT, CDR2 YYREEE (reference sequence). Trimming pared 2 bases from V and 7 bases from J, leaving 13 bases between.

The CDR3 bases are TGTGCCAGCACGTCGGCGGGGAGCACAGATACGCAGTATTTT. Translated: CASTSAGSTDTQYF. The rearrangement joins TRBV28 to TRBJ2-3, with D maybe TRBD2 (6 bases). Germline CDR1 reads MDHEN; CDR2 reads SYDVKM. V was trimmed by 7 bases and J by 0 bases, leaving 11 bases between them. This CDR3 has 14 residues. Together with reference TRBV28 and TRBJ2-3, the CDR3 gives the full variable domain: DVKVTQSSRYLVKRTGEKVFLECVQDMDHENMFWYRQDPGLGLRLIYFSYDVKMKEKGDIPEGYSVSREKKERFSLILESASTNQTSMYLCASTSAGSTDTQYFGPGTRLTVL.

This clone was observed a single time. The chain joins TRBV19 to TRBJ1-4; D gene uncertain. Germline V lookup: CDR1 LNHDA, CDR2 SQIVND (reference sequence). V gave up 11 bases and J gave up 0 bases, with 10 bases separating them. This CDR3 has 13 amino acids. CDR3 residues: CAGSDTTNEKLFF. The DNA for the CDR3 is TGTGCCGGATCTGACACAACTAATGAAAAACTGTTTTTT.

This chain uses TRBV5-1 with TRBJ2-5; a possible D gene is TRBD2 (5 bases). TRBJ2-7 explains the end of the DNA better; the J call may be wrong. This CDR3 has 15 amino acids. The germline CDR1 and CDR2 sequences are SGHRS and YFSETQ. The CDR3 DNA follows: TGCGCCAGCAGCTTGGTGGGAGCAAATAGTTACGAGCAGTACTTC. Its protein product is CASSLVGANSYEQYF.

In this sample, this clone is medium-sized. This rearrangement joins TRBV7-8 to TRBJ1-6; perhaps TRBD1 as D (6 bases). V lost 2 bases to trimming and J lost 9 bases, with 11 bases between them. The CDR3 covers 14 residues. Germline-derived CDR1 and CDR2 are SGHVS and FQNEAQ. The CDR3 coding sequence is TGTGCCAGCAGCTTACAGGGGAGCAGTTCACCCCTCCACTTT. Translated: CASSLQGSSSPLHF.

This chain joins TRBV6-5 and TRBJ1-1; possible D gene TRBD1, 6 bases. With 7 bases removed from V and 1 base from J, the gap between germline ends came to 16 bases. Germline V CDR1 and CDR2: MNHEY, SVGAGI. The CDR3 extends over 15 amino acids. The CDR3 loop reads CASTVNRDRNTEAFF. CDR3 nucleotides: TGTGCCAGCACCGTTAACAGGGATAGGAACACTGAAGCTTTCTTT.

The chain combines TRBV6-1 with TRBJ1-4; D possibly corresponds to TRBD1 (5 bases). CDR3 length equals 15 residues. Trimming took 6 bases from V and 0 from J, leaving 11 bases between them. In germline, CDR1 is MNHNS, CDR2 SASEGT. CDR3 region: CASRPTGATNEKLFF. CDR3 nucleotide sequence: TGTGCCAGCAGGCCCACAGGAGCAACTAATGAAAAACTGTTTTTT.

In its sample, this clone was seen once. V is TRBV4-2 and J is TRBJ1-2, with 9 bases lining up with TRBD1. J lost 7 bases, V lost 3 bases, and 3 bases had no gene match. Germline CDR1 and CDR2: LGHNA and YNFKEQ. The CDR3 totals 13 residues. The CDR3 sequence is CASSQGQGLGYTF. CDR3 DNA sequence: TGTGCCAGCAGCCAGGGACAGGGCCTTGGCTACACCTTC.

This chain uses TRBV7-3 with TRBJ2-7; tentatively, D is TRBD1 (6 bases). V lost 5 bases and J lost 2, with 13 bases in between. Germline V gene lookup returns CDR1 SGHTA and CDR2 FQGTGA. There are 14 residues in the CDR3. The CDR3 region is CASSALQGPYEQYF. The CDR3 DNA follows: TGTGCCAGCAGCGCACTACAGGGACCCTACGAGCAGTACTTC. The full variable domain, in which reference TRBV7-3 and TRBJ2-7 provide the parts outside the CDR3, is GAGVSQTPSNKVTEKGKYVELRCDPISGHTALYWYRQSLGQGPEFLIYFQGTGAADDSGLPNDRFFAVRPEGSVSTLKIQRTERGDSAVYLCASSALQGPYEQYFGPGTRLTVT.

The chain uses TRBV7-6 and TRBJ1-6; no clear D gene. CDR1 is SGHVS and CDR2 is FNYEAQ in the germline V gene. The CDR3 is made up of 14 amino acids. V lost 0 bases and J 10 bases, leaving 10 bases between the germline ends. CDR3 sequence reads: CASSLAAQASPLHF. CDR3 sequence (DNA): TGTGCCAGCAGCTTAGCAGCTCAGGCCTCACCCCTCCACTTT.

J is TRBJ2-7 and V is TRBV6-6; tentatively, D is TRBD1 (5 bases). The V end lost 4 bases, the J end lost 6 bases, and 10 bases lay between the germline ends. The germline V gene encodes CDR1 MNHNY and CDR2 SVGAGI (reference sequence). The CDR3 covers 12 residues. The CDR3 sequence: CASSSTGFEQYF. For the CDR3, the DNA is TGTGCCAGCAGTTCCACAGGTTTCGAGCAGTACTTC.

The chain combines TRBV6-1 with TRBJ1-5; no reliable D call. V dropped 7 bases and J dropped 6 bases, with 10 bases sitting between them. Per the germline V gene, CDR1 is MNHNS and CDR2 is SASEGT. The CDR3 is 12 residues long. This chain's CDR3 is CASISPGQPQHF. The CDR3 coding sequence is TGTGCCAGCATAAGTCCCGGTCAGCCCCAGCATTTT.

The chain has TRBV6-5 and TRBJ2-1, with D perhaps matching TRBD2 (6 bases). CDR3 size: 14 residues. V lost 2 bases and J lost 5, with 10 bases in between. CDR1 and CDR2 from the germline V gene are MNHEY and SVGAGI. The CDR3 bases are TGTGCCAGCAGTTACGGACTACCCAACAATGAGCAGTTCTTC. It translates to CASSYGLPNNEQFF.

The V and J genes are TRBV29-1 and TRBJ2-5; D is possibly TRBD1 (5 bases). Between the trimmed V and J ends, which lost 7 bases and 0 bases, there was a span of 9 bases. The germline CDR1 and CDR2 sequences are SQVTM and ANQGSEA. The CDR3 consists of 12 residues. The CDR3 loop is CSALDNQETQYF. The CDR3 coding sequence is TGCAGCGCCCTGGACAACCAAGAGACCCAGTACTTC.

The chain combines TRBV18 with TRBJ1-4; no definite D call. Trimming stripped 3 bases from V and 7 bases from J, with 15 bases between. Germline V gene lookup returns CDR1 KGHSH and CDR2 LQKENI. The CDR3 has 15 residues. The CDR3 is CASSPSRGAGEKLFF. The CDR3 bases are TGTGCCAGCTCACCTTCACGGGGAGCGGGTGAAAAACTGTTTTTT.

This clone was observed a handful of times. The chain is built from TRBV7-9 and TRBJ2-3; the match to TRBD2 covers 9 bases. The CDR3 runs 19 residues. The junction had 18 bases not matched to a gene; V was cut back by 4 bases and J by 4 bases. Germline V gene sequence: CDR1 SEHNR, CDR2 FQNEAQ (reference sequence). The chain's CDR3 is CASSSPAEKTSGLADTQYF. CDR3 nucleotide sequence: TGTGCCAGCAGCTCTCCTGCCGAAAAGACTAGCGGCCTTGCAGATACGCAGTATTTT.

The rearrangement uses TRBV9 and TRBJ2-2, with unresolved D. The ends were cut back, 2 bases at V and 5 bases at J, with 7 bases in the middle. Per the germline V gene, CDR1 is SGDLS and CDR2 is YYNGEE. The CDR3 runs 13 residues. The DNA of the CDR3 is TGTGCCAGCAGCGTTGGGCGTACCGGGGAGCTGTTTTTT. This sequence encodes CASSVGRTGELFF.

This sequence joins TRBV19 and TRBJ2-3; 7 bases are a match to TRBD1. CDR1 and CDR2 (germline): LNHDA, SQIVND (reference sequence). V lost 5 bases to trimming and J lost 0 bases; unmatched junction nucleotides: 8. This CDR3 has 16 amino acids. This CDR3 is CASSLTTGLSTDTQYF. CDR3 DNA sequence: TGTGCCAGTAGTCTGACGACAGGGCTTAGCACAGATACGCAGTATTTT.

The genes are TRBV5-1 and TRBJ2-5; TRBD1 matches at 8 bases. This CDR3 comprises 12 residues. From germline, CDR1 is SGHRS and CDR2 YFSETQ. V shed 6 bases, J shed 4 bases, and the junction held 2 bases outside the gene matches. CDR3 residues: CASTGGGETQYF. DNA for the CDR3: TGCGCCAGCACAGGGGGCGGAGAGACCCAGTACTTC.

V is TRBV27 and J is TRBJ1-5; a possible D gene is TRBD1 (6 bases). The V gene's germline CDR1 is MNHEY and CDR2 SMNVEV (reference sequence). The V end was cut by 8 bases, the J end by 2 bases, with 16 bases between. This CDR3 is built from 15 residues. CDR3 in amino acids: CASGDNPSGNQPQHF. CDR3 DNA: TGTGCCAGCGGGGACAACCCCTCGGGCAATCAGCCCCAGCATTTT.